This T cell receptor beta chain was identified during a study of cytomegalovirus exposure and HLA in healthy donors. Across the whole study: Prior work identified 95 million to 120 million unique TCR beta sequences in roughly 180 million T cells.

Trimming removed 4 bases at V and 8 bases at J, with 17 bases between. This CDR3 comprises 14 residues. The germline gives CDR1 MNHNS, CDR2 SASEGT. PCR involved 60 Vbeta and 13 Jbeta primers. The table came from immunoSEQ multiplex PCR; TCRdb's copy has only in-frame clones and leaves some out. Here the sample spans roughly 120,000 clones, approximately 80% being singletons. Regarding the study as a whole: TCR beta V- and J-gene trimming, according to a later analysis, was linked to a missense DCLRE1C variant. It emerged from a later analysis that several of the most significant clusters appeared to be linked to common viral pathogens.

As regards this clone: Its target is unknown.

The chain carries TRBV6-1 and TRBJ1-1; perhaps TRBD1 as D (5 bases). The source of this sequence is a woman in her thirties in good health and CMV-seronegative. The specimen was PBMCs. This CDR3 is CASSALLGAGEAFF. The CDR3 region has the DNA TGTGCCAGCAGTGCTCTGCTAGGGGCTGGGGAAGCTTTCTTT.